These T cell receptor beta chains were read from a single sample in a study of beta chain features in type 1 diabetes. Sequenced by immunoSEQ multiplex PCR; TCRdb stores in-frame clones only, minus some. The table has some 200,000 clones, 16% seen once. The sequencing input was naive CD4+ T cells from blood. These receptors all come from a man aged 25-45 years with type 1 diabetes. The CDR3 runs from the conserved cysteine through the conserved F or W. A D gene is named only where the DNA matches it firmly. Not every row has a clone size; where given, it reads once, few, many or a size class.

D	J	size	V	DNA	CDR3
NA	TRBJ1-5	NA	TRBV30	TGTGCCTTCACACTAGGGGTCTATAGCAATCAGCCCCAGCATTTT	CAFTLGVYSNQPQHF
NA	TRBJ1-2	few	TRBV2	TGTGCCAGCAGTGGCGAGCCCCGGAGGGGTGGCTACACCTTC	CASSGEPRRGGYTF
TRBD1	TRBJ1-5	few	TRBV29-1	TGCAGCTATAGGGGGCGGTTGCAGCCCCAGCATTTT	CSYRGRLQPQHF
NA	TRBJ2-2	NA	TRBV7-2	TGTGCCAGCAGTCCGTCACAGGGCCGGACCGGGGAGCTGTTTTTT	CASSPSQGRTGELFF
NA	TRBJ2-1	few	TRBV12-5	TGTGCTAGTGGTTTGCGGGAGTCCGGCAATGAGCAGTTCTTC	CASGLRESGNEQFF
NA	TRBJ2-3	NA	TRBV27	TGTGCCAGCAGCCTCAGGGGGGGCAACACAGATACGCAGTATTTT	CASSLRGGNTDTQYF
TRBD2	TRBJ2-1	NA	TRBV7-2	TGTGCCAGCAGCACCCGGACTAGCGGGGACAGAACCTACAATGAGCAGTTCTTC	CASSTRTSGDRTYNEQFF
TRBD1	TRBJ1-2	few	TRBV5-1	TGCGCCAGCAGCTCCGGACAGGGTAACTATGGCTACACCTTC	CASSSGQGNYGYTF
NA	TRBJ1-3	NA	TRBV30	TGTGCCTGGAGCGGGACATCTGGAAACACCATATATTTT	CAWSGTSGNTIYF
NA	TRBJ1-5	NA	TRBV7-2	TGTGCCAGCAGCGATCACAGGGCGGGGGGCAATCAGCCCCAGCATTTT	CASSDHRAGGNQPQHF
NA	TRBJ1-1	NA	TRBV29-1	TGCAGCGTTGAAAGGGAAATGAACACTGAAGCTTTCTTT	CSVEREMNTEAFF
TRBD1	TRBJ1-1	NA	TRBV6-1	TGTGCCAGCCGAGAAACCGGGACAGGTAATACTGAAGCTTTCTTT	CASRETGTGNTEAFF
NA	TRBJ2-7	NA	TRBV7-9	TGTGCCAGCAGCTTACAAGCGGAGGCCTACGAGCAGTACTTC	CASSLQAEAYEQYF
NA	TRBJ2-2	few	TRBV9	TGTGCCAGCAGGTTGGGAGAGCGGACCGGGGAGCTGTTTTTT	CASRLGERTGELFF
TRBD1	TRBJ1-2	NA	TRBV27	TGTGCCAGCAGTTCAATGACAGGGGCCTATGGCTACACCTTC	CASSSMTGAYGYTF
TRBD2	TRBJ2-1	few	TRBV15	TGTGCCACCAGCTTTACCGCTAGCGGGAGGCTCTACAATGAGCAGTTCTTC	CATSFTASGRLYNEQFF
NA	TRBJ2-1	few	TRBV29-1	TGCGGGACCCTGGCCTACAATGAGCAGTTCTTC	CGTLAYNEQFF
NA	TRBJ2-5	NA	TRBV2	TGTGCCAGCAGTCCCCTAGAGACCCAGTACTTC	CASSPLETQYF
NA	TRBJ2-3	few	TRBV5-4	TGTGCCAGCAGCACGCCAGGCACAGATACGCAGTATTTT	CASSTPGTDTQYF
NA	TRBJ2-5	few	TRBV30	TGTGCCTGGAGTGTATTAGGAAAGACCCAGTACTTC	CAWSVLGKTQYF
NA	TRBJ2-4	few	TRBV27	TGTGCCTCCGGACATCCTAAAAACATTCAGTACTTC	CASGHPKNIQYF
NA	TRBJ2-5	NA	TRBV5-1	TGCGCCAGCAGCTTGGCACAGTTAGAAGAGACCCAGTACTTC	CASSLAQLEETQYF
NA	TRBJ2-6	NA	TRBV7-2	TGTGCCAGCAGCTTAGGGAGCGGGGCCAACGTCCTGACTTTC	CASSLGSGANVLTF
TRBD1	TRBJ2-1	NA	TRBV7-2	TGTGCCAGCAGCTTAGGTTGGCCGGGACAGGGTTTTGTCGATGAGCAGTTCTTC	CASSLGWPGQGFVDEQFF
NA	TRBJ1-2	few	TRBV30	TGTGCCTGGAGTAAGGGTCAGGGAATGTCTTATACCTTC	CAWSKGQGMSYTF
NA	TRBJ2-7	few	TRBV25-1	TGTGCCAGCAGTGAATCCGACAGAGCCTACGAGCAGTACTTC	CASSESDRAYEQYF
NA	TRBJ2-7	few	TRBV27	TGTGCCAGCAGACCCGGGGACACGTCCTACGAGCAGTACTTC	CASRPGDTSYEQYF
NA	TRBJ1-3	NA	TRBV14	TGTGCCAGCAGCCTCGGACGGACCTCTGGAAACACCATATATTTT	CASSLGRTSGNTIYF
NA	TRBJ2-1	few	TRBV7-2	TGTGCCAGCAGCTCGGGACAGTTAGCGGGCGGTGATGAGCAGTTCTTC	CASSSGQLAGGDEQFF
NA	TRBJ1-5	NA	TRBV13	TGTGCCAGCAGCACAACCGGGACATTCGGCGAGGGTCAGCCCCAGCATTTT	CASSTTGTFGEGQPQHF
NA	TRBJ2-3	NA	TRBV29-1	TGCAGCGTTGTAAAGGCAGGGGGCACAGATACGCAGTATTTT	CSVVKAGGTDTQYF
NA	TRBJ2-1	few	TRBV9	TGTGCCAGCAGCGTTGCCCGGGGGACCTACAATGAGCAGTTCTTC	CASSVARGTYNEQFF
NA	TRBJ1-1	few	TRBV29-1	TGCAGCGTCCTTCCTGGACCGGCGGGTACTGAAGCTTTCTTT	CSVLPGPAGTEAFF
TRBD1	TRBJ2-7	NA	TRBV27	TGTGCCAGCAGAGGGACAGGGGGTTACGAGCAGTACTTC	CASRGTGGYEQYF
TRBD2	TRBJ2-1	few	TRBV29-1	TGCAGCGTTGAAGAAGGCGGTAGCGGGAGAAGCAATGAGCAGTTCTTC	CSVEEGGSGRSNEQFF
NA	TRBJ2-1	few	TRBV15	TGTGCCACCGGGGTATCGGGAGTTATTCTCCATGAGCAGTTCTTC	CATGVSGVILHEQFF
NA	TRBJ2-5	few	TRBV18	TGTGCCAGCTCACCACTCGAGGGTTTTGTGGAGACCCAGTACTTC	CASSPLEGFVETQYF
NA	TRBJ2-5	NA	TRBV25-1	TGTGCCAGCGGTCAGACTCGACGGGAGACCCAGTACTTC	CASGQTRRETQYF
NA	TRBJ2-1	NA	TRBV4-3	TGCGCCAGCAGCCGTTCGGGGCAGAATAACAATGAGCAGTTCTTC	CASSRSGQNNNEQFF
NA	TRBJ1-5	few	TRBV4-2	TGTGCCAGCAGCCAAGAAAATGTCAAGGGTTATGGCAATCAGCCCCAGCATTTT	CASSQENVKGYGNQPQHF
NA	TRBJ2-5	few	TRBV18	TGTGCCAGCTCACCTCAACAAGAGACCCAGTACTTC	CASSPQQETQYF
TRBD1	TRBJ2-4	few	TRBV6-5	TGTGCCAGCAGTTACGGCACAGGGGGCGAAAACATTCAGTACTTC	CASSYGTGGENIQYF
TRBD1	TRBJ2-3	NA	TRBV28	TGTGCCAGCAGTTCTATAAGGGACAGGGCCACAGATACGCAGTATTTT	CASSSIRDRATDTQYF
TRBD1	TRBJ2-1	few	TRBV7-9	TGTGCCAGCAGCTCCCTAGGACAGGGGGCTTCTTACAATGAGCAGTTCTTC	CASSSLGQGASYNEQFF
NA	TRBJ1-2	few	TRBV28	TGTGCCAGCAGTGCTGCACCCTATGGCTACACCTTC	CASSAAPYGYTF
NA	TRBJ2-7	few	TRBV27	TGTGCCAGCAGTTTTGTCCAGGCAAGAGGAAACTACGAGCAGTACTTC	CASSFVQARGNYEQYF
NA	TRBJ1-2	few	TRBV1	TGCACCAGCAGCGCAGGGGGCGTCGGTTATGGCTACACCTTC	CTSSAGGVGYGYTF
TRBD2	TRBJ2-3	few	TRBV10-3	TGTGCCATCAGACCTTTTACTAGCGGGACTAAGGATACGCAGTATTTT	CAIRPFTSGTKDTQYF
TRBD2	TRBJ2-1	NA	TRBV15	TGTGCCACCAGCAGAGCTGGACTAGCGCTGTCCTACAATGAGCAGTTCTTC	CATSRAGLALSYNEQFF
NA	TRBJ2-7	NA	TRBV6-5	TGTGCCAGCAGTCTCCGGGGCCTTAGCTCCTACGAGCAGTACTTC	CASSLRGLSSYEQYF
NA	TRBJ1-1	NA	TRBV28	TGTGCCAGCACAAAGGGGCGGACTGAAGCTTTCTTT	CASTKGRTEAFF